These 4 T cell receptor beta chains were all obtained from the same sample, sequenced in a study of blood T cell repertoires in COVID-19 (TCRdb year 2020). The library was made by the immunoSEQ multiplex PCR assay. Entries here come from immuneACCESS through TCRdb and include only in-frame sequences with V and J called. Some clones fail to appear in such tables; in the studies checked, an unresolved V gene covers under half of the shortfall, and the cause of the remainder is unknown. The sample profile shows over 150,000 clones; approximately 79% of them were found once. The top ten hold around 7.9% of the sample. The sequencing sample was made of PBMCs or T cells enriched from blood (not recorded which). These receptors were obtained from a man over 45 who had recovered from COVID-19.

This sequence joins TRBV18 and TRBJ2-5, with a tentative D call TRBD2 (5 bases). The germline V gene has CDR1 KGHSH and CDR2 LQKENI. Trimming cost V 4 bases and J 5 bases, with 11 bases left between them. The CDR3 covers 13 residues. The CDR3 DNA sequence: TGTGCCAGCTCACGGCGGGTAGGGGAGACCCAGTACTTC. Encoded protein: CASSRRVGETQYF.

J is TRBJ1-5 and V is TRBV2; TRBD1 is a possible D gene (6 bases). V lost 5 bases, J lost 2 bases, and 13 bases lay in between. Germline V gives CDR1 SNHLY, CDR2 FYNNEI. The CDR3 sequence is 15 residues long. Here the CDR3 reads CASSRTGMGNQPQHF. Here the CDR3 DNA reads TGTGCCAGCAGTAGAACAGGGATGGGCAATCAGCCCCAGCATTTT.

Relative to its sample, this clone is medium-sized. The chain carries TRBV6-1 and TRBJ2-1; 8 nucleotides agree with TRBD2. Germline lookup yields CDR1 MNHNS and CDR2 SASEGT. The CDR3 runs to 15 residues. Trimming cost V 3 bases and J 7 bases; bases outside gene matches: 8. CDR3 DNA: TGTGCCAGCAGTGAGTTAGCGGGGATGGGGAATGAGCAGTTCTTC. This codes for CASSELAGMGNEQFF.

The chain has TRBV5-1 and TRBJ2-7; 13 nucleotides agree with TRBD2. The J segment lost 5 bases and the V segment lost 4 bases, leaving 12 bases of the junction unmatched. The CDR3 extends over 17 amino acids. From germline, CDR1 is SGHRS and CDR2 YFSETQ. The CDR3 bases are TGCGCCAGCAGCCCAGGACTAGCGGGGGTCTTGGTCGACGAGCAGTACTTC. Its translation: CASSPGLAGVLVDEQYF.